One T cell receptor (beta chain) is described in this entry. What it binds is unknown. These data are taken from a study of cytomegalovirus exposure and HLA in healthy donors. The PCR had 60 Vbeta and 13 Jbeta primers. Some clones are missing from TCRdb's copy, which holds only in-frame ones; the method was immunoSEQ multiplex PCR. Of around 150,000 clones in the sample, 70% to 80% were seen once. General observations from the study: The CMV antigen specificity of a few CMV-associated chains was confirmed through in vitro analysis. Most CMV-associated TCR beta chains appeared HLA-restricted in a later analysis. Accurate predictions that matched the HLA-A and HLA-B alleles of most subjects were reportedly made from TCR beta sequences. Analysis was carried out at a later point, and it linked a missense DCLRE1C variant to TCR beta V- and J-gene trimming.

The CDR3 spans 13 residues. The V gene's germline CDR1 is SGHAT and CDR2 FQNNGV. Trimming stripped 0 bases from V and 8 bases from J, with 10 bases between. Sequenced input: PBMCs. This receptor was obtained from a man in his fifties or sixties in good health and CMV-seropositive. The chain recombines TRBV11-2 with TRBJ1-2; D remains unclear. The DNA of the CDR3 is TGTGCCAGCAGCTTAGACCGACGGGGAGGCTACACCTTC. Translation: CASSLDRRGGYTF.